The clone carrying this T cell receptor beta chain appeared many times. What it binds is unknown. Beta-chain TCR CDR3 regions were amplified from RNA transcripts. Second-round multiplex PCR came after a first-round RT-PCR that employed HTBI primers. MiXCR, run by TCRdb on the multiplex PCR reads, gives a single entry per CDR3 protein. The table has fewer than 250,000 distinct CDR3 sequences, just under 30% seen once; the top ten hold 9.1%. The data originate from a study of Graves' ophthalmopathy and Graves' hyperthyroidism. Across the study: Peripheral blood was obtained at first diagnosis, ahead of any treatment.

Study conclusions and caveats: In predicting ophthalmopathy progression, the model reached about 71% sensitivity and 72% to 85% specificity. Sensitivity of approximately 88% and specificity of less than 82% were achieved when a 13-signature model separated ophthalmopathy from stable hyperthyroidism. Blood contained most expanded thyroid clonotypes exceeding 0.001 frequency.

The CDR3 contains 15 residues. The V gene lost 3 bases and the J gene lost 3 bases, with 14 bases spanning the gap. Germline loops: CDR1 LNHDA, CDR2 SQIVND (reference sequence). The chain employs TRBV19 and TRBJ1-1; weak D call: TRBD1 (5 bases). The sample was peripheral blood. The clonotype was recovered from a man aged 45-65 years with Graves' ophthalmopathy. CDR3 sequence (DNA): TGTGCCAGTAGTATCGGTTGGTCGGGGGACACTGAAGCTTTCTTT. It is translated as CASSIGWSGDTEAFF.